The rows below give T cell receptor beta chains drawn from one sample of a study of cytomegalovirus exposure and HLA in healthy donors. TCRdb's copy holds only in-frame clones and misses some; the assay was immunoSEQ multiplex PCR. The data contain 150,000 or so clones, roughly 85% of them singletons. The sequencing input was PBMCs. The receptors were sampled from a male donor in good health and CMV-seronegative. Each CDR3 is given without its conserved first and last residue.

TRBV2 ASMRLANTGELF
TRBV19 ASSPLILSDTQY
TRBV5-6 ASSPPGLANTQY
TRBV7-2 ASSRGTVEQY
TRBV7-2 ASSPGQGYNEQF
TRBV6-6 ASSSWEGRYEQY
TRBV7-6 ASSLGAGGRYEQY
TRBV4-3 ASSQGLVAGYYEQY
TRBV7-9 ASSYTTDGGQNSPLH
TRBV18 ASSPGQGEAF
TRBV19 ASSNLAGVWNEQF
TRBV27 ASSATDRGNSPLH
TRBV6-5 ASSREGRYGYT
TRBV23-1 ASRRTGWNACGYT
TRBV18 ASSPRSSDRGNEQF
TRBV30 ACIGRRGQPQH
TRBV30 ACHRTGSNIQY
TRBV5-1 ASSWGGTSGQAYEQY
TRBV19 ASSHRGRSSPLH
TRBV18 ASSPGWTAYEQY
TRBV11-3 ASSFFRAGELF
TRBV5-4 ASSLESSGHYEQY
TRBV6-1 ASSRGGLGGPEQF
TRBV6-6 ASSYVDSREQY
TRBV5-1 ASSLEGVSNEQY
TRBV21-1 ASSKVIMVQGAQMNTEAF
TRBV6-1 ASTGTRYEQY
TRBV9 ASSVSGTSAYEQY
TRBV6-1 ASSLIGGEAF
TRBV5-1 ASSPLPGVSEKLF
TRBV7-3 ASSLLGQGGLHYGYT
TRBV28 ASTTGDTTSSGNTIY
TRBV15 ATSSAGGFGYT
TRBV5-4 ASSSRERLARTQY
TRBV30 AWSLNTEAF
TRBV2 ASGGQGAANEKLF
TRBV9 ASSATWRGQETQY
TRBV9 ASSPRDRGQETQY
TRBV6-4 ASSHHAEANEKLF
TRBV13 ASSLGSGSRETQY
TRBV30 AWSLAGGPPHF
TRBV27 ASSLSFLGQSNQPQH
TRBV7-2 ASSPNSLGLSGEQF
TRBV19 ASRGDRGFSYTEAF
TRBV19 ASSKDRDNEQF
TRBV7-9 ASSRGTGRTEAF
TRBV19 ASSTLDRATGELF
TRBV27 ASSLRWGQGNQPQH
TRBV5-5 ASSPGLARLPVPYNEQF
TRBV5-6 ASSLAGQGGQPQH
TRBV5-1 ASSGGYYEQY
TRBV30 AWGQALNTEAF
TRBV9 ASSVGQAVYEQY
TRBV5-1 ASSWSSGGRPSPDTQY